A single sample is the source of the 30 T cell receptor beta chains below, sequenced in a study of T cells after yellow fever vaccination. TCRdb fed the 5' RACE reads into MiXCR, producing one record per CDR3 protein. The profile shows about 31,000 distinct CDR3 sequences, 8% to 11% of them singletons. The sequences come from PBMCs, either bulk or a sorted T-cell subset (CD4+, CD8+, memory, or dextramer-sorted; not recorded which), collected less than 18 days after the first yellow fever vaccination. These receptors originate from a man aged 18 to 29 who received the YFV17D yellow fever vaccine.

In its sample, this clonotype was seen many times. The chain uses TRBV12-3 or TRBV12-4 and TRBJ1-1, with no clear D. The CDR3 runs 13 residues. V lost 5 bases and J lost 5, with 12 bases in between. CDR3 residues: CASSPNRHTEAFF. DNA for the CDR3: TGTGCCAGCAGTCCCAATCGGCATACTGAAGCTTTCTTT.

This clonotype was seen many times. CDR3: CASSPHANIGSYNEQFF. The CDR3 nucleotides read TGCGCCAGCAGCCCCCACGCGAATATTGGCTCCTACAATGAGCAGTTCTTC. The chain recombines TRBV5-1 with TRBJ2-1; D call uncertain. V was cut by 4 bases and J by 0 bases, with 17 bases left in between. CDR3 size: 17 residues. Germline V lookup: CDR1 SGHRS, CDR2 YFSETQ.

This clonotype has a count of ten or more. This sequence joins TRBV7-2 and TRBJ1-2; TRBD1 matches at 7 bases. The J segment lost 6 bases and the V segment lost 0 bases, leaving 7 bases of the junction unmatched. The CDR3 is made up of 15 amino acids. Germline lookup yields CDR1 SGHTA and CDR2 FQGNSA. CDR3 sequence (DNA): TGTGCCAGCAGCTTAGCCCAACAGGGGAATGATGGCTACACCTTC. Translated, it gives CASSLAQQGNDGYTF.

This clonotype was seen many times. The chain recombines TRBV4-1 with TRBJ1-5; D uncertain. The CDR3 has 13 residues. The germline V gene has CDR1 MGHRA and CDR2 YSYEKL. V was cut by 2 bases and J by 3 bases, with 5 bases left in between. CDR3 bases: TGCGCCAGCAGCCAACGCGTCAATCAGCCCCAGCATTTT. Protein sequence: CASSQRVNQPQHF.

At least ten counts were recorded for this clonotype. The J gene is TRBJ1-1, the V gene TRBV11-2, with 12 nucleotides matching TRBD1. With 5 bases clipped from V and 5 bases from J, the junction kept 15 bases outside the gene matches. Germline V gene lookup returns CDR1 SGHAT and CDR2 FQNNGV. This CDR3 comprises 18 residues. The chain's CDR3 is CASSPVLPGTGGRTEAFF. DNA for the CDR3: TGTGCCAGCAGCCCCGTCCTTCCCGGGACAGGGGGCCGGACTGAAGCTTTCTTT.

In this sample, this clonotype turned up many times. The V call is TRBV14, the J call TRBJ1-4, with D possibly TRBD1 on 5 matching bases. Germline V lookup: CDR1 SGHDN, CDR2 FVKESK. The CDR3 is made up of 15 amino acids. V was clipped by 4 bases and J by 7 bases, with 16 bases between them. The CDR3 DNA is TGTGCCAGCAGCCTCGGGACCTCAATGGCTGAAAAACTGTTTTTT. It yields the protein CASSLGTSMAEKLFF.

Ten or more counts support this clonotype. The CDR3 loop reads CSALPGLHFDGYTF. The DNA for the CDR3 is TGCAGTGCCCTTCCGGGGCTCCATTTCGATGGCTACACCTTC. This chain connects TRBV20-1 to TRBJ1-2; a weak D match, TRBD1 (5 bases). The V end lost 6 bases, the J end lost 6 bases, and 20 bases lay between the germline ends. CDR1 is DFQATT, CDR2 SNEGSKA, per germline (reference sequence). The length of the CDR3 is 14 residues.

This clonotype was recorded many times. The chain carries TRBV11-2 and TRBJ2-2; a weak D match, TRBD2 (5 bases). The V gene's germline CDR1 is SGHAT and CDR2 FQNNGV. CDR3 size: 14 residues. V dropped 5 bases and J dropped 2 bases, with 9 bases sitting between them. This chain's CDR3 is CASSPRLNTGELFF. CDR3 DNA sequence: TGTGCCAGCAGCCCGCGACTAAACACCGGGGAGCTGTTTTTT.

This clonotype was counted a few times. The J gene is TRBJ2-5, the V gene TRBV4-3; a possible D gene is TRBD2 (6 bases). Trimming stripped 0 bases from V and 4 bases from J, with 9 bases between. In germline, CDR1 is LGHNA, CDR2 YSLEER. This CDR3 has 14 amino acids. The CDR3 bases are TGCGCCAGCAGCCAAGACTGGAGGGGAGAGACCCAGTACTTC. Translation: CASSQDWRGETQYF.

This clonotype was counted many times. The genes are TRBV10-3 and TRBJ1-5, with no clear D. This CDR3 spans 13 amino acids. Germline CDR1 and CDR2: ENHRY and SYGVKD. Trimming cost V 2 bases and J 6 bases, with 8 bases left between them. The CDR3 region has the DNA TGTGCCATCAGTGAGAATCTAAGTCAGCCCCAGCATTTT. Protein product: CAISENLSQPQHF.

This clonotype was seen at least ten times. The rearrangement joins TRBV20-1 to TRBJ2-7; 8 nucleotides line up with TRBD1. V lost 7 bases and J lost 2; bases outside the gene matches: 13. This CDR3 contains 15 residues. Germline CDR1 and CDR2: DFQATT and SNEGSKA (reference sequence). CDR3 nucleotide sequence: TGCAGTGTTAAACCCGGGACAGGCCAAACCTACGAGCAGTACGTC. Protein product: CSVKPGTGQTYEQYV.

With respect to this clonotype: Germline and junction disagree at one end, which may indicate a read error. The chain uses TRBV20-1 and TRBJ1-4; 8 bases align to TRBD1. The CDR3 has 17 residues. Germline values: CDR1 DFQATT, CDR2 SNEGSKA (reference sequence). The CDR3 loop is CCARGPGGAGTNEKLFF. DNA for the CDR3: TGCTGTGCTAGAGGACCAGGGGGCGCTGGAACTAATGAAAAACTGTTTTTT.

The sample holds many counts of this clonotype. The chain uses TRBV9 and TRBJ2-1, with TRBD2 matching over 9 bases. The CDR3 extends over 15 amino acids. With V trimmed by 3 bases and J by 5 bases, 6 bases remained unmatched. CDR1 is SGDLS and CDR2 is YYNGEE in the germline V gene. Here the CDR3 reads CASSARSGGNNEQFF. The DNA of the CDR3 is TGTGCCAGCAGCGCAAGGAGCGGGGGGAACAATGAGCAGTTCTTC.

This clonotype has at least ten counts. The chain uses TRBV6-2 or TRBV6-3 and TRBJ2-3; D is possibly TRBD1 or TRBD2 (5 bases each). The CDR3 is made up of 13 amino acids. Germline CDR1 MNHEY, CDR2 SVGEGT. Deletions cut 4 bases from V and 4 bases from J, with 9 bases between. The DNA for the CDR3 is TGTGCCAGCAGTTGGGACCGGGCAGATACGCAGTATTTT. Translated, it gives CASSWDRADTQYF.

In this sample, this clonotype turned up a few times. The chain is built from TRBV6-6 and TRBJ1-6; no clear D. The CDR3 consists of 12 residues. Trimming cost V 8 bases and J 9 bases, with 11 bases left between them. CDR1 and CDR2 (germline): MNHNY, SVGAGI (reference sequence). CDR3 nucleotide sequence: TGTGCCAGCGGCCAGGATAGTTCACCCCTCCACTTT. Its protein is CASGQDSSPLHF.

This clonotype came up many times. V usage is TRBV4-2 and J usage is TRBJ2-3; the match to TRBD2 covers 8 bases. The CDR3 is 16 amino acids. Germline assignment: CDR1 LGHNA and CDR2 YNFKEQ. Trimming cost V 0 bases and J 2 bases; bases outside gene matches: 4. CDR3 DNA: TGTGCCAGCAGCCAAGAACCAGCGGGGGCCACAGATACGCAGTATTTT. Translation gives CASSQEPAGATDTQYF.

This clonotype was picked up many times. The chain combines TRBV5-4 with TRBJ2-5; TRBD2 aligns across 7 bases. V dropped 1 base and J dropped 1; count of bases not matched to a gene: 13. The CDR3 covers 18 residues. CDR1 is SGHNT and CDR2 is YYREEE in the germline V gene (reference sequence). The CDR3 loop is CASSLNYDLRGIQETQYF. CDR3 sequence (DNA): TGTGCCAGCAGCTTGAATTACGACTTGCGGGGGATCCAAGAGACCCAGTACTTC.

This clonotype counts as medium-sized. The V and J genes are TRBV5-1 and TRBJ1-1; tentative D call: TRBD1 (5 bases). With 6 bases removed from V and 3 bases from J, the gap between germline ends came to 18 bases. This CDR3 comprises 15 residues. CDR1 is SGHRS, CDR2 YFSETQ, per germline. CDR3 loop: CASKEPRVGDTEAFF. CDR3 in DNA: TGCGCCAGCAAGGAACCTCGCGTAGGGGACACTGAAGCTTTCTTT.

This clonotype was seen once. This sequence may be a read error, since a much larger clone differs from it by one base. The chain combines TRBV5-1 with TRBJ2-2; D might be TRBD1 (5 bases). V lost 4 bases and J lost 4, with 11 bases in between. This CDR3 has 14 amino acids. Germline CDR1 reads SGHRS; CDR2 reads YFSETQ. DNA for the CDR3: TGCGCCAGCAGCCCACAGGTGCCCACCGGGGAGCTGTTTTTT. It yields the protein CASSPQVPTGELFF.

The CDR3: CASSLPPYKQYF. Here the CDR3 DNA reads TGTGCCAGCAGCTTACCACCATACAAGCAGTACTTC. The chain links TRBV7-8 to TRBJ2-7; D unclear. Germline V CDR1 and CDR2: SGHVS, FQNEAQ. V was trimmed by 2 bases and J by 8 bases, leaving 10 bases between them. This CDR3 has 12 residues.

This clonotype was picked up a small number of times. The genes are TRBV5-1 and TRBJ1-1; 8 nucleotides align to TRBD1. CDR3 length: 14 residues. CDR1 is SGHRS, CDR2 YFSETQ, per germline. The trim removed 4 bases at V and 4 bases at J, leaving 6 bases unmatched. The CDR3 loop reads CASSQGAQGTEAFF. DNA of the CDR3: TGCGCCAGCAGCCAGGGGGCGCAAGGCACTGAAGCTTTCTTT.

Ten or more counts support this clonotype. The CDR3 region is CASSPSGSRMNEQFF. The CDR3, as DNA: TGTGCCAGCAGCCCTTCGGGGTCCCGGATGAATGAGCAGTTCTTC. The chain uses TRBV9 and TRBJ2-1; a weak D match, TRBD2 (5 bases). The CDR3 spans 15 residues. V was cut by 4 bases and J by 7 bases, with 18 bases left in between. Germline V gives CDR1 SGDLS, CDR2 YYNGEE.

This clonotype was recorded many times. The chain employs TRBV28 and TRBJ1-1; 7 bases map to TRBD1. In germline, CDR1 is MDHEN, CDR2 SYDVKM. The ends lost 3 bases at V and 11 bases at J; junction bases unmatched: 6. The CDR3 extends over 12 amino acids. The CDR3 DNA is TGTGCCAGCAGTTTCCAGGGGGTGACGGCTTTCTTT. Its protein is CASSFQGVTAFF.

About this clonotype: At one end the junction does not follow the germline gene, possibly because of a read error. The chain carries TRBV3-1 and TRBJ1-1; 8 nucleotides agree with TRBD1. This CDR3 region has 15 residues. Germline V lookup: CDR1 LGHDT, CDR2 YNNKEL (reference sequence). The CDR3 DNA sequence: TGTGCCAGCACCCAAGGGGACAGGCGGACCGCTGAAGCTTTCTTT. It specifies CASTQGDRRTAEAFF.

CDR3 sequence: CHSSLTLARMNEQFF. The DNA for the CDR3 is TGTCACAGCAGTTTGACACTAGCGAGGATGAATGAGCAGTTCTTC. V and J are TRBV12-3 or TRBV12-4 and TRBJ2-1, with TRBD2 matching over 7 bases. CDR3 size: 15 residues.

Many counts were recorded for this clonotype. The chain is built from TRBV7-2 and TRBJ1-4; TRBD1 agrees at 7 bases. With 6 bases clipped from V and 3 bases from J, the junction kept 7 bases outside the gene matches. Germline CDR1 is SGHTA and CDR2 is FQGNSA. The CDR3 totals 15 residues. The CDR3 DNA sequence: TGTGCCAGCAGGATAGGGGGCCAACCTAATGAAAAACTGTTTTTT. Its protein is CASRIGGQPNEKLFF.

This clonotype was detected many times. The gene calls are TRBV7-2 and TRBJ2-2; 12 nucleotides match TRBD2. This CDR3 has 16 residues. V gave up 6 bases and J gave up 4 bases; unmatched junction bases: 6. Germline V gene data show CDR1 as SGHTA and CDR2 as FQGNSA. CDR3 nucleotides: TGTGCCAGCAGGCTAGCGGGGGGGCAGGGCACCGGGGAGCTGTTTTTT. This sequence encodes CASRLAGGQGTGELFF.

This clonotype was counted at least ten times. The chain links TRBV7-8 to TRBJ2-3; 10 bases are a match to TRBD2. The CDR3 contains 17 residues. Germline CDR1 SGHVS, CDR2 FQNEAQ. V gave up 2 bases and J gave up 5 bases; unmatched junction bases: 10. This chain's CDR3 is CASSLTQRGGLGDTQYF. The CDR3 region has the DNA TGTGCCAGCAGCTTAACCCAGCGGGGGGGCCTTGGAGATACGCAGTATTTT.

This clonotype was picked up a small number of times. This rearrangement joins TRBV7-6 to TRBJ2-5; D unresolved. Germline loops: CDR1 SGHVS, CDR2 FNYEAQ. CDR3 length: 14 residues. Trimming removed 0 bases at V and 3 bases at J, with 8 bases between. CDR3 in DNA: TGTGCCAGCAGCTTAGCGCATACAAAAGAGACCCAGTACTTC. This encodes CASSLAHTKETQYF.

This clonotype was recorded at least ten times. This sequence joins TRBV18 and TRBJ2-5, with TRBD1 identical over 9 bases. Germline CDR1 and CDR2: KGHSH and LQKENI. The V segment lost 4 bases and the J segment 3 bases; nucleotides outside the gene matches: 6. The CDR3 is made up of 15 amino acids. The CDR3 protein is CASSRRTGEEETQYF. The CDR3 nucleotides are TGTGCCAGCTCACGTCGGACAGGGGAGGAAGAGACCCAGTACTTC.